This T cell receptor (beta chain) emerged from a study of blood T cell repertoires in COVID-19. Study-wide background: Nucleic acid was either cDNA or gDNA, and it came from T cells, B-cell-depleted T cells, or PBMCs.

Cohorts were determined from participant-reported clinical history. What the recovered Cohort 3 donors had was two negative PCRs, clearance, or symptom resolution. In the authors' workflow: By means of reference gene primer amplification, nucleated cell counts were estimated. Repertoires were generated with immunoSEQ multiplex PCR, while TCRdb's copy carries only in-frame clones and drops some. The DNA was the basis for D and trimming; V, J and clone size are from that table. Found here are roughly 170,000 clones, less than 85% of them singletons; the top ten hold about 12%. Trimming removed 4 bases at V and 5 bases at J, with 19 bases between. This CDR3 has 16 amino acids.

What was sequenced was PBMCs or T cells enriched from blood (not recorded which). The gene calls are TRBV5-3 and TRBJ1-5; possibly TRBD1 for D (6 bases). TRBV5-3 is an ORF for which the function is uncertain. This TCR was sampled from a man between 50 and 59 years old who had recovered from COVID-19. The CDR3 DNA sequence: TGTGCCAGAAGCCTTCGGGGGGCCCCCGTTCATCAGCCCCAGCATTTT. It codes for CARSLRGAPVHQPQHF.